Listed here are 2 T cell receptor beta chains from one sample, sequenced in a study of Ad26.COV2.S vaccination and SARS-CoV-2 variants (dated by TCRdb to the early 2020s). The library was produced with the immunoSEQ multiplex PCR assay. TCRdb stores this immuneACCESS table with in-frame sequences only. Part of the clones is absent; in the studies checked, under half of the shortfall reflects unresolved V genes, and no reason is known for the rest. This sample holds fewer than 500,000 clones; around 90% were observed only once. The ten largest clonotypes hold more than 10% of the sample. Reading the label with the study, this specimen's treatment or condition is: some 20 received Ad26.COV2.S at low or high dose, single or two shots; roughly 5 received placebo; per-sample allocation not given. For vaccine and placebo recipients, repertoires were sequenced using samples collected on day 63 after the first injection.

The input for sequencing was peripheral blood, taken in a trial of Ad26.COV2.S vaccine versus placebo. The source of these receptors is a person aged 18-65 years who received the Ad26.COV2.S COVID-19 vaccine or a placebo.

The chain uses TRBV29-1 and TRBJ2-7; 7 nucleotides align to TRBD1. This CDR3 contains 14 residues. V dropped 7 bases and J dropped 4; count of bases not matched to a gene: 13. The germline CDR1 and CDR2 sequences are SQVTM and ANQGSEA. The CDR3 sequence is CSAKRQGGVYEQYF. DNA for the CDR3: TGCAGCGCCAAAAGACAGGGTGGAGTATACGAGCAGTACTTC.

The V and J genes are TRBV28 and TRBJ1-5; D ambiguous. This CDR3 has 16 amino acids. Trimming left V 7 bases short and J 5 bases short, with 21 bases between. From germline, CDR1 is MDHEN and CDR2 SYDVKM. The CDR3 bases are TGTGCCAGCAAGGATCCCAGCGGGGTTTTGGATCAGCCCCAGCATTTT. Amino acids: CASKDPSGVLDQPQHF.